Listed here are 32 T cell receptor beta chains from one sample, sequenced in a study of memory CD4+ T cells and cytomegalovirus serostatus. The sort gate was single viable CD3+CD4+CD8-CD45RO+ cells for memory CD4+ T cells. TCRdb's table, derived via immunoSEQ multiplex PCR, lists solely in-frame clones and lacks some. This table holds tens of thousands of clones, 70% to 80% found once. Sample: memory CD4+ T cells from blood. These receptors originate from an adult in good health and CMV-seronegative.

J is TRBJ2-1 and V is TRBV2; 9 nucleotides agree with TRBD2. Germline V gives CDR1 SNHLY, CDR2 FYNNEI. The junction had 14 bases not matched to a gene; V was cut back by 5 bases and J by 9 bases. This CDR3 is built from 16 residues. The CDR3 reads CASSPGRAGGPTEQFF. As DNA, the CDR3 is TGTGCCAGCAGTCCCGGGCGGGCGGGAGGGCCCACTGAGCAGTTCTTC.

The chain carries TRBV6-1 and TRBJ2-5; either TRBD1 or TRBD2 may supply D (5 bases each). The assigned J gene may be wrong: the sequence end matches TRBJ2-7 better. The CDR3 has 14 residues. The germline gives CDR1 MNHNS, CDR2 SASEGT. The CDR3 DNA sequence: TGTGCCAGCAGTGAGGGACCCAGAACCTACGAGCAGTACTTC. It encodes CASSEGPRTYEQYF.

The chain has TRBV7-3 and TRBJ2-5; no reliable D call. The ends were cut back, 1 base at V and 3 bases at J, with 6 bases in the middle. Germline CDR1 reads SGHTA; CDR2 reads FQGTGA. The CDR3 is 13 residues long. This chain's CDR3 is CASSLSLKETQYF. The CDR3 region has the DNA TGTGCCAGCAGCTTAAGTTTAAAAGAGACCCAGTACTTC.

The rearrangement links TRBV4-2 to TRBJ1-3; D uncertain. This CDR3 is built from 13 residues. V gave up 5 bases and J gave up 4 bases, with 9 bases separating them. Germline V CDR1 and CDR2: LGHNA, YNFKEQ. The CDR3 protein is CASSLLPGNTIYF. In DNA form, the CDR3 reads TGTGCCAGCAGCTTACTGCCCGGAAACACCATATATTTT.

This sequence joins TRBV6-1 and TRBJ1-1, with D maybe TRBD1 (5 bases). V lost 6 bases, J lost 9 bases, and 14 bases lay in between. CDR3 length: 12 amino acids. Germline CDR1 reads MNHNS; CDR2 reads SASEGT. The CDR3 reads CASRVTELQAFF. In DNA, the CDR3 is TGTGCCAGCAGAGTGACAGAGCTCCAAGCTTTCTTT.

The chain links TRBV28 to TRBJ1-1; weak D call: TRBD1 (6 bases). V lost 6 bases to trimming and J lost 4 bases, with 12 bases between them. The CDR3 runs to 13 residues. Germline CDR1 reads MDHEN; CDR2 reads SYDVKM. CDR3 DNA: TGTGCCAGCAGGGCTGGGGGGGCCACTGAAGCTTTCTTT. It is translated as CASRAGGATEAFF.

V and J are TRBV2 and TRBJ2-3, with a weak D call TRBD2 (6 bases). The V end lost 5 bases, the J end lost 2 bases, and 11 bases lay between the germline ends. The germline V gene has CDR1 SNHLY and CDR2 FYNNEI. The CDR3 has 14 amino acids. CDR3 protein: CASSSLAITDTQYF. CDR3 DNA sequence: TGTGCCAGCAGTAGTCTAGCGATCACAGATACGCAGTATTTT.

The chain is built from TRBV6-1 and TRBJ2-5, with D possibly called TRBD1 or TRBD2 (5 bases each). CDR1 is MNHNS, CDR2 SASEGT, per germline. This CDR3 spans 14 amino acids. Between the trimmed V and J ends, which lost 6 bases and 6 bases, there was a span of 17 bases. CDR3 protein: CASSGTGRAKTQYF. As DNA, the CDR3 is TGTGCCAGCAGCGGGACGGGACGTGCTAAGACCCAGTACTTC.

Only a few counts were recorded for this clone. The V gene is TRBV15, the J gene TRBJ1-2; D gene unclear. The CDR3 totals 18 residues. Between the trimmed V and J ends, which lost 1 base and 4 bases, there was a span of 22 bases. Germline V gene sequence: CDR1 LNHNV, CDR2 YYDKDF (reference sequence). The CDR3, as DNA: TGTGCCACCAGCAGAGGATACGATCCGGGGATTGGAGGCTATGGCTACACCTTC. Translating it yields CATSRGYDPGIGGYGYTF.

This clone was recorded a few times. The genes are TRBV19 and TRBJ2-7; 9 nucleotides align to TRBD1. The ends lost 8 bases at V and 7 bases at J; junction bases unmatched: 0. Per the germline V gene, CDR1 is LNHDA and CDR2 is SQIVND (reference sequence). This CDR3 has 10 amino acids. The CDR3 coding sequence is TGTGCCAGTGGGACAGGGGAGCAGTACTTC. It yields the protein CASGTGEQYF.

This clone occurred a few times. The gene calls are TRBV28 and TRBJ1-2, with 8 bases aligning to TRBD1. Trimming took 2 bases from V and 3 from J; bases not matched to a gene: 2. CDR3 length equals 14 residues. In germline, CDR1 is MDHEN, CDR2 SYDVKM. CDR3 coding DNA: TGTGCCAGCAGTTTAGACAGGGGATACTATGGCTACACCTTC. As protein: CASSLDRGYYGYTF.

A single count supports this clone. The rearrangement joins TRBV7-2 to TRBJ2-3; no clear D. The CDR3 totals 15 residues. Germline lookup yields CDR1 SGHTA and CDR2 FQGNSA. The V end lost 4 bases, the J end lost 0 bases, and 11 bases lay between the germline ends. In DNA, the CDR3 is TGTGCCAGCAGCTCTCAGGCCCGCAGCACAGATACGCAGTATTTT. Translated, it gives CASSSQARSTDTQYF.

The CDR3 DNA sequence: TGTGCCAGCAGTCGCGGGGGGGCCGTGTCAGATACGCAGTATTTT. Protein: CASSRGGAVSDTQYF. V usage is TRBV7-9 and J usage is TRBJ2-3; the match to TRBD2 covers 9 bases. V gave up 6 bases and J gave up 4 bases; unmatched junction bases: 8. The germline CDR1 and CDR2 sequences are SEHNR and FQNEAQ (reference sequence). The CDR3 is 15 amino acids.

This sequence joins TRBV4-1 and TRBJ2-1; 7 bases are a match to TRBD2. The ends lost 0 bases at V and 4 bases at J; junction bases unmatched: 9. CDR1 MGHRA and CDR2 YSYEKL come from the germline V gene. CDR3 length: 17 amino acids. The chain's CDR3 is CASSQDYSSGTYNEQFF. Written as DNA, the CDR3 is TGCGCCAGCAGCCAAGATTACTCTAGCGGTACATACAATGAGCAGTTCTTC.

V usage is TRBV5-6 and J usage is TRBJ1-6; no firm D call. Germline-derived CDR1 and CDR2 are SGHDT and YYEEEE. Trimming removed 7 bases at V and 9 bases at J, with 20 bases between. The CDR3 sequence is 15 residues long. The DNA of the CDR3 is TGTGCCAGCCGGTTGGACGAGGCCGCGGGTTCACCCCTCCACTTT. Amino acids: CASRLDEAAGSPLHF.

The chain recombines TRBV28 with TRBJ2-4, with 8 bases identical to TRBD1. Trimming at V came to 2 bases and at J to 2 bases, leaving 8 bases not matched to a gene. The CDR3 runs to 17 residues. In germline, CDR1 is MDHEN, CDR2 SYDVKM. CDR3 residues: CASSLIGGQGSKNIQYF. DNA of the CDR3: TGTGCCAGCAGTTTAATAGGAGGACAGGGATCCAAAAACATTCAGTACTTC.

The chain has TRBV6-1 and TRBJ2-7, with D unresolved. This CDR3 comprises 13 residues. V gave up 4 bases and J gave up 0 bases, with 7 bases separating them. Germline CDR1 reads MNHNS; CDR2 reads SASEGT. This CDR3 is CASSGLSSYEQYF. In nucleotides, the CDR3 is TGTGCCAGCAGTGGGCTTAGCTCCTACGAGCAGTACTTC.

The chain carries TRBV2 and TRBJ2-1; D not resolved. The CDR3 has 10 amino acids. Trimming shortened V by 8 bases and J by 5 bases, and 4 bases separated the two germline ends. From germline, CDR1 is SNHLY and CDR2 FYNNEI. CDR3 DNA: TGTGCCAGCGACAACAATGAGCAGTTCTTC. As protein: CASDNNEQFF.

Judged by abundance, this clone is medium-sized (0.01 to 0.1%). The CDR3 here is CASSAGRMINTGELFF. The CDR3, as DNA: TGTGCCAGCAGCGCCGGACGGATGATAAACACCGGGGAGCTGTTTTTT. The J gene is TRBJ2-2, the V gene TRBV7-7; D is ambiguous. The CDR3 consists of 16 residues. V was cut by 5 bases and J by 2 bases, with 15 bases left in between. The germline gives CDR1 SSHAT, CDR2 FNYEAQ (reference sequence).

The DNA for the CDR3 is TGTGCCAGCAGCTCAACAGGGGTGGGTGAGCAGTTCTTC. As protein: CASSSTGVGEQFF. The genes are TRBV11-3 and TRBJ2-1, with 7 bases identical to TRBD1. The length of the CDR3 is 13 residues. The V gene's germline CDR1 is SGHNT and CDR2 YENEEA. V shed 4 bases, J shed 9 bases, and the junction held 6 bases outside the gene matches.

The chain carries TRBV6-6 and TRBJ2-5; 9 nucleotides match TRBD1. This CDR3 has 15 amino acids. The trim removed 4 bases at V and 3 bases at J, leaving 6 bases unmatched. Looked up from germline, CDR1 is MNHNY and CDR2 is SVGAGI (reference sequence). In nucleotides, the CDR3 is TGTGCCAGCAGTTGGCCGGGACAGGGTGAAGAGACCCAGTACTTC. This translates into CASSWPGQGEETQYF.

This clone was counted a few times. The junction departs from germline at one end; a sequencing error may be responsible. The DNA of the CDR3 is TGTGCCAGCAGCTTAGTGTCTTCAGCGCCTCCCGTTTTT. It codes for CASSLVSSAPPVF. The chain combines TRBV11-2 with TRBJ1-4; no clear D. This CDR3 comprises 13 residues. Germline-derived CDR1 and CDR2 are SGHAT and FQNNGV. The full variable domain, completed using reference TRBV11-2 and TRBJ1-4, is EAGVAQSPRYKIIEKRQSVAFWCNPISGHATLYWYQQILGQGPKLLIQFQNNGVVDDSQLPKDRFSAERLKGVDSTLKIQPAKLEDSAVYLCASSLVSSAPPVFGSGTQLSVL.

This clone turned up a few times. The CDR3 reads CSVAAGGTYNEQFF. For the CDR3, the DNA is TGCAGCGTTGCGGCGGGGGGTACCTACAATGAGCAGTTCTTC. The V gene is TRBV29-1, the J gene TRBJ2-1, with 8 nucleotides matching TRBD2. Losses at the gene ends were 4 bases for V and 2 bases for J; bases not matched to a gene: 4. Germline assignment: CDR1 SQVTM and CDR2 ANQGSEA. CDR3 size: 14 residues.

The chain recombines TRBV5-4 with TRBJ2-2; maybe TRBD1 (6 bases). Trimming removed 4 bases from V and 0 bases from J, with 13 bases in between. The CDR3 runs to 16 residues. In germline, CDR1 is SGHNT, CDR2 YYREEE (reference sequence). CDR3 loop: CASSVSTGPNTGELFF. As DNA, the CDR3 is TGTGCCAGCAGCGTTTCGACAGGACCGAACACCGGGGAGCTGTTTTTT.

About this clone itself: Other DNA sequences in the sample encode the same CDR3. V is TRBV30 and J is TRBJ1-4, with D perhaps matching TRBD1 (6 bases). CDR3 length: 13 amino acids. CDR1 and CDR2 from the germline V gene are GTSNPN and SVGIG (reference sequence). Trimming stripped 1 base from V and 7 bases from J, with 10 bases between. The CDR3 DNA sequence: TGTGCCTGGAGTGGGGGACATGGTGAAAAACTGTTTTTT. It codes for CAWSGGHGEKLFF.

This clone showed up just a few times. The genes are TRBV5-1 and TRBJ1-2, with TRBD1 identical over 8 bases. V lost 3 bases to trimming and J lost 8 bases; unmatched junction nucleotides: 3. CDR3 size: 12 residues. CDR1 and CDR2 from the germline V gene are SGHRS and YFSETQ. CDR3 DNA sequence: TGCGCCAGCAGCTCAGGGGGCCGGGGCTACACCTTC. Translating gives CASSSGGRGYTF. Using reference TRBV5-1 and TRBJ1-2 for the parts outside the CDR3, the full variable domain is KAGVTQTPRYLIKTRGQQVTLSCSPISGHRSVSWYQQTPGQGLQFLFEYFSETQRNKGNFPGRFSGRQFSNSRSEMNVSTLELGDSALYLCASSSGGRGYTFGSGTRLTVV.

The chain is built from TRBV30 and TRBJ1-5; D may be TRBD1 (6 bases). V was pared by 2 bases and J by 7 bases, with 12 bases between. The germline gives CDR1 GTSNPN, CDR2 SVGIG (reference sequence). The CDR3 extends over 13 amino acids. The CDR3, as DNA: TGTGCCTGGAGTACAGGGAGAGGCCAGCCCCAGCATTTT. Protein product: CAWSTGRGQPQHF.

This clone was recorded once. The V and J genes are TRBV18 and TRBJ2-7; the match to TRBD1 covers 12 bases. The germline V gene has CDR1 KGHSH and CDR2 LQKENI. The CDR3 contains 15 residues. V shed 3 bases, J shed 4 bases, and the junction held 4 bases outside the gene matches. In DNA form, the CDR3 reads TGTGCCAGCTCACCGGGACAGGGGGCGGCGTACGAGCAGTACTTC. Translated, it gives CASSPGQGAAYEQYF.

The chain employs TRBV6-6 and TRBJ1-1; D is ambiguous. Germline V gene sequence: CDR1 MNHNY, CDR2 SVGAGI (reference sequence). V gave up 5 bases and J gave up 0 bases, with 10 bases separating them. This CDR3 contains 14 residues. In nucleotides, the CDR3 is TGTGCCAGCAGTCCCGGGATGTTGAACACTGAAGCTTTCTTT. It codes for CASSPGMLNTEAFF.

The V gene is TRBV5-1, the J gene TRBJ1-1; no clear D gene. Germline-derived CDR1 and CDR2 are SGHRS and YFSETQ. Trimming removed 4 bases at V and 6 bases at J, with 16 bases between. The CDR3 sequence is 14 residues long. DNA for the CDR3: TGCGCCAGCAGCCCCATCGGAGGAAGCTCTGAAGCTTTCTTT. This codes for CASSPIGGSSEAFF.

This sequence joins TRBV29-1 and TRBJ1-4; D perhaps matches TRBD1 (6 bases). Per germline, CDR1 SQVTM and CDR2 ANQGSEA. This CDR3 region has 13 residues. V was clipped by 4 bases and J by 4 bases, with 10 bases between them. The CDR3 bases are TGCAGCGTTGCAGGGGTTGGTAATGAAAAACTGTTTTTT. Residues: CSVAGVGNEKLFF.

The V and J genes are TRBV6-6 and TRBJ2-3, with 9 bases identical to TRBD2. Germline V gene data show CDR1 as MNHNY and CDR2 as SVGAGI (reference sequence). The CDR3 spans 15 residues. Trimming at V came to 8 bases and at J to 8 bases, leaving 14 bases not matched to a gene. CDR3 bases: TGTGCCAGCTGTGGGGATGCGGGGGGGGTAGGTACGCAGTATTTT. This codes for CASCGDAGGVGTQYF.